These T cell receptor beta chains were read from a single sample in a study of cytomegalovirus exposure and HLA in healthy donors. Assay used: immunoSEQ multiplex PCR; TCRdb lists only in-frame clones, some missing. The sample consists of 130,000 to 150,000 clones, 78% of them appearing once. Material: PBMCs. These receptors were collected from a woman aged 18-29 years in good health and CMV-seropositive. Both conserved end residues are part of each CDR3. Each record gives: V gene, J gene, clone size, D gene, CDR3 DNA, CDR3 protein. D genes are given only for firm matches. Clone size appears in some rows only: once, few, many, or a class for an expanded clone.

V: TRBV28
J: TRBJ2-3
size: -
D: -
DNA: TGTGCCAGCCAATGGGAACAGACAGTCCCTAGCACAGATACGCAGTATTTT
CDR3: CASQWEQTVPSTDTQYF

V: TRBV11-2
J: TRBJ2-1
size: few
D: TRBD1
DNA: TGTGCCAGCAGACCGCTTAGGTCGAGGGGGCGGAATGAGCAGTTCTTC
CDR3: CASRPLRSRGRNEQFF

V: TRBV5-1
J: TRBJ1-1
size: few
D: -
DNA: TGCGCCAGCAGCTTGCCCAGGGTCAACACTGAAGCTTTCTTT
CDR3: CASSLPRVNTEAFF

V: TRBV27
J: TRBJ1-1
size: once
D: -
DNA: TGTGCCAGCAGAACAGGGCTGAACACTGAAGCTTTCTTT
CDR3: CASRTGLNTEAFF

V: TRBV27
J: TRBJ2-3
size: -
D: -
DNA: TGTGCCAGCAGTTTAGAGGACTCCACAGATACGCAGTATTTT
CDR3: CASSLEDSTDTQYF

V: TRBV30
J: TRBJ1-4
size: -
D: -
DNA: TGTGCCTGGAGTGTCTTAGCGGCGGGTGAAAAACTGTTTTTT
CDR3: CAWSVLAAGEKLFF

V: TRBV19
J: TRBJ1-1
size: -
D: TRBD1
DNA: TGTGCCAGCCAAGGGACAGGGGACTCGAACACTGAAGCTTTCTTT
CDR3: CASQGTGDSNTEAFF

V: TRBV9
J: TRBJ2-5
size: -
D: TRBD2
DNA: TGTGCCAGCAGCGGCAGGTTAGCGGGGGGCCGGGAGACCCAGTACTTC
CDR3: CASSGRLAGGRETQYF

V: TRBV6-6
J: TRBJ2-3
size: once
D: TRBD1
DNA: TGTGCCAGCAGTCCGGGACAGGGCACAGATACGCAGTATTTT
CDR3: CASSPGQGTDTQYF

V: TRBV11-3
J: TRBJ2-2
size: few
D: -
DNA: TGTGCCAGCAGCTCTAACCCCAGGGATACCGGGGAGCTGTTTTTT
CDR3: CASSSNPRDTGELFF

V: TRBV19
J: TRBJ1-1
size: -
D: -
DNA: TGTGCCAGTAGGGAAGAGGGAAACACTGAAGCTTTCTTT
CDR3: CASREEGNTEAFF

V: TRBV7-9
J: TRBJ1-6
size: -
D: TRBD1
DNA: TGTGCCAGCAGCCCACAGGGGGTCTATTCACCCCTCCACTTT
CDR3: CASSPQGVYSPLHF

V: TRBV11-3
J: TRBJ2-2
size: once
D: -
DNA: TGTGCCAGCAGCTCAGACCCAAACACCGGGGAGCTGTTTTTT
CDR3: CASSSDPNTGELFF

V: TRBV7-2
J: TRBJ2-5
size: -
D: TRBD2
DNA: TGTGCCAGCAGCACTAAGCGGGGGCATGAGACCCAGTACTTC
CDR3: CASSTKRGHETQYF

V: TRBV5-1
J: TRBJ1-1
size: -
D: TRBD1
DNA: TGCGCCAGCAGCTTACAGGGGGCTCCTTTGAACACTGAAGCTTTCTTT
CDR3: CASSLQGAPLNTEAFF

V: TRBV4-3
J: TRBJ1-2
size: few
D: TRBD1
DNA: TGCGCCAGCAGCCAAACAGGGGGCGGAGGCTACACCTTC
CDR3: CASSQTGGGGYTF

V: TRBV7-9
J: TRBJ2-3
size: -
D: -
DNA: TGTGCCAGCAGCTTAGGGAGGGCTCGGGTAGATACGCAGTATTTT
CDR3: CASSLGRARVDTQYF

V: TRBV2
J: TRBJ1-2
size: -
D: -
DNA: TGTGCCAGCAGTGAATGGAGGGGTCTAAACTATGGCTACACCTTC
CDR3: CASSEWRGLNYGYTF

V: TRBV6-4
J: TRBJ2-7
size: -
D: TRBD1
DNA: TGTGCCAGCAGCGAGGACAGGCTCGAGCAGTACTTC
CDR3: CASSEDRLEQYF

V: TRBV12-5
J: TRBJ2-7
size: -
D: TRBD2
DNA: TGTGCTAGTGGTTTGGCCCAGGTGGGGGAGGGCGAGCAGTACTTC
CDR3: CASGLAQVGEGEQYF

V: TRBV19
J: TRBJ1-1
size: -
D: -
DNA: TGTGCCAGTAGTCCCCAACCGCTTGGGAGCACTGAAGCTTTCTTT
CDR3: CASSPQPLGSTEAFF

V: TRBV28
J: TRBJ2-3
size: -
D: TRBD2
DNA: TGTGCCAGCAGTCTTGGACTAGCATGGGCAGATACGCAGTATTTT
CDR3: CASSLGLAWADTQYF

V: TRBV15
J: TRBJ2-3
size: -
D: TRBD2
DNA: TGTGCCACCAGCCGGGAGCGGGGGAGCACAGATACGCAGTATTTT
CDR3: CATSRERGSTDTQYF

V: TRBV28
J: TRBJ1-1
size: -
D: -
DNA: TGTGCCAGCAGTTTGTGGGGGGGTATGAACACTGAAGCTTTCTTT
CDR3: CASSLWGGMNTEAFF

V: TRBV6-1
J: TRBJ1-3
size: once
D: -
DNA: TGTGCCAGCAGTGCCAATACAGGGAAGGGTTTCTCTGGAAACACCATATATTTT
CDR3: CASSANTGKGFSGNTIYF